The rows below give T cell receptor beta chains drawn from one sample of a study of chemoradiotherapy in HPV16-positive cancers. Clones were read by immunoSEQ multiplex PCR, and TCRdb kept only the in-frame ones, dropping some. The table lists approximately 12,000 clones, about 85% of them singletons. The sample here was blood, taken from a patient who underwent chemoradiotherapy. These receptors were taken from a human donor with HPV-associated anogenital cancer. The CDR3 runs from the conserved cysteine through the conserved F or W. The D gene is left open where the match is weak.

J: TRBJ1-2; D: .; V: TRBV12-5; CDR3: CASGLGAGSGYTF; DNA: TGTGCTAGTGGTTTGGGTGCAGGGTCGGGCTACACCTTC
J: TRBJ1-1; D: .; V: TRBV19; CDR3: CASSAIGAGRDTEAFF; DNA: TGTGCCAGTAGTGCCATTGGCGCGGGGAGGGACACTGAAGCTTTCTTT
J: TRBJ2-5; D: TRBD1; V: TRBV5-8; CDR3: CASSPRGQETQYF; DNA: TGTGCCAGCAGCCCCAGGGGGCAAGAGACCCAGTACTTC
J: TRBJ1-6; D: .; V: TRBV5-1; CDR3: CASSFDSMSSPLHF; DNA: TGCGCCAGCAGCTTTGACAGTATGAGTTCACCCCTCCACTTT
J: TRBJ2-2; D: .; V: TRBV11-3; CDR3: CASSLEGSTGELFF; DNA: TGTGCCAGCAGCTTAGAAGGTAGCACCGGGGAGCTGTTTTTT
J: TRBJ1-3; D: .; V: TRBV11-2; CDR3: CASSSNPRRTGNTIYF; DNA: TGTGCCAGCAGCTCAAACCCCCGGAGGACGGGAAACACCATATATTTT
J: TRBJ2-2; D: .; V: TRBV15; CDR3: CATSRVLGTDTGELFF; DNA: TGTGCCACCAGCAGAGTTCTGGGAACGGACACCGGGGAGCTGTTTTTT
J: TRBJ1-5; D: .; V: TRBV10-3; CDR3: CAISEPGQNQPQHF; DNA: TGTGCCATCAGTGAGCCAGGCCAAAATCAGCCCCAGCATTTT
J: TRBJ1-2; D: .; V: TRBV5-4; CDR3: CASSLDRTGYGYTF; DNA: TGTGCCAGCAGCCTAGACAGGACTGGCTATGGCTACACCTTC
J: TRBJ1-2; D: .; V: TRBV7-9; CDR3: CASSQEAYGYTF; DNA: TGTGCCAGCAGCCAAGAAGCCTATGGCTACACCTTC
J: TRBJ1-6; D: .; V: TRBV30; CDR3: CAWSGRGNSPLHF; DNA: TGTGCCTGGTCGGGTCGGGGAAATTCACCCCTCCACTTT
J: TRBJ1-2; D: .; V: TRBV6-5; CDR3: CASSYKTDYGYTF; DNA: TGTGCCAGCAGTTACAAAACGGATTATGGCTACACCTTC
J: TRBJ1-1; D: .; V: TRBV28; CDR3: CASSLSGAEAFF; DNA: TGTGCCAGCAGTCTTAGCGGGGCTGAAGCTTTCTTT